The clone carrying this T cell receptor beta chain was found many times. No antigen is known for it. V lost 6 bases and J lost 6, with 16 bases in between. The CDR3 has 13 amino acids. Per the germline V gene, CDR1 is DFQATT and CDR2 is SNEGSKA (reference sequence). Ophthalmopathy cases met thresholds of Clinical Activity Score at least 3, NOSPECS grade at least 4 and duration under 3 months. The diagnostic basis comprised clinical symptoms, serum thyroxine and TRAb, thyroid ultrasound and orbital computed tomography. This entry comes from a study of T cells in Graves' hyperthyroidism and ophthalmopathy. Whole-study results and caveats: A model built on 13 V-J features separated ophthalmopathy from stable hyperthyroidism.

Authors of the study amplified TCR beta CDR3 regions from RNA transcripts. HTBI primers were used for first-round RT-PCR of the TCR CDR3. TCRdb reanalysed the multiplex PCR reads using MiXCR and keeps one entry per CDR3 protein. The sample contains 400,000 or so distinct CDR3 sequences, approximately 16% of which appear only once. Sequenced sample: blood. This chain connects TRBV20-1 to TRBJ2-3, with D perhaps TRBD1 or TRBD2 (5 bases each). The sequence came from an older woman with Graves' ophthalmopathy. Written as DNA, the CDR3 is TGCAGTGCCCTTTACGGTGGGACGGATACGCAGTATTTT. Translating gives CSALYGGTDTQYF.